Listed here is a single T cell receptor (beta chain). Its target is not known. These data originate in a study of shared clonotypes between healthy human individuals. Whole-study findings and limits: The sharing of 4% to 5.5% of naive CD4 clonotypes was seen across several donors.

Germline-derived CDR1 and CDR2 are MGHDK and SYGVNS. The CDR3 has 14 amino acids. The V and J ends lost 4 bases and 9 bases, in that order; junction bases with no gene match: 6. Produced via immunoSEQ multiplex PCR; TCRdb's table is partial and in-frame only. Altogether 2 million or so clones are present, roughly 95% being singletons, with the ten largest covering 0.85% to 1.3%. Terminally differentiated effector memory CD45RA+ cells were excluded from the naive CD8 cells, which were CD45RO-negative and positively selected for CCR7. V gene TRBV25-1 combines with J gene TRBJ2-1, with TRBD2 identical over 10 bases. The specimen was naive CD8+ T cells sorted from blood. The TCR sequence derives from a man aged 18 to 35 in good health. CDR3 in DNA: TGTGCCAGCAGTGGGGGACTAGCGTATGGTGAGCAGTTCTTC. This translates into CASSGGLAYGEQFF.